This TCR beta chain was identified during a study of blood T cell repertoires in COVID-19. The table came from immunoSEQ multiplex PCR; TCRdb's copy has only in-frame clones and leaves some out. The sample carries about 330,000 clones, approximately 90% recorded once. CDR3 size: 13 residues. Germline-derived CDR1 and CDR2 are LNHDA and SQIVND (reference sequence). Trimming shortened V by 3 bases and J by 6 bases, and 9 bases separated the two germline ends. This clone was observed a single time. This chain links TRBV19 with TRBJ1-5, with D possibly TRBD1 on 5 matching bases. Sequenced input: peripheral blood. The TCR sequence derives from a man in his thirties or forties with COVID-19, enrolled during active disease. This CDR3 reads CASSIREVQPQHF. The CDR3 DNA is TGTGCCAGTAGTATCAGGGAGGTTCAGCCCCAGCATTTT.